The present T cell receptor beta chain was sequenced within a study of monozygotic twins with inflammatory bowel disease. The CDR3 length is 13 residues. Germline lookup yields CDR1 ENHRY and CDR2 SYGVKD. Using the 5' RACE reads, TCRdb records one entry per CDR3 protein without DNA. The clone table shows 150,000 to 200,000 distinct CDR3 sequences, with the ten largest holding over 2.5%. V gene TRBV10-3 combines with J gene TRBJ2-7; TCRdb picks TRBD2, but there is no DNA to check that call. Sample: blood. The sequence was obtained from a human donor with ulcerative colitis or Crohn's disease, or a healthy co-twin of an affected twin (not recorded which). This CDR3 is CAIQREGSYEQYF.